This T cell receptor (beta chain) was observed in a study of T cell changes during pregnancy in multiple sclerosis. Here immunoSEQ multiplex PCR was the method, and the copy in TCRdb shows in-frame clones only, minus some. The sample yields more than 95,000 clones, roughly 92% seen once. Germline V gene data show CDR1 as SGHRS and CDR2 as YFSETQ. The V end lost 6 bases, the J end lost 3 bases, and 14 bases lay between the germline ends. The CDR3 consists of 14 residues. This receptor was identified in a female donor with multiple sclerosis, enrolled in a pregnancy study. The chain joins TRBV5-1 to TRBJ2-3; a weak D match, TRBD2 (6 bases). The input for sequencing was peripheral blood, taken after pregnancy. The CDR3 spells CASMMVGGTDTQYF. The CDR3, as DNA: TGCGCCAGCATGATGGTGGGGGGAACAGATACGCAGTATTTT.